This T cell receptor beta chain stems from a study of blood T cell repertoires in COVID-19. Clinical history as reported by participants underpinned cohort assignment. Profiled with immunoSEQ multiplex PCR; TCRdb holds only in-frame clones, not every one. The data hold roughly 180,000 clones, with roughly 82% observed a single time. CDR3 length: 15 amino acids. Germline V CDR1 and CDR2: MDHEN, SYDVKM. J gave up 6 bases and V 3 bases, and 6 bases lay outside the gene matches. The clonotype originates from a woman in her 30s who had recovered from COVID-19. The V call is TRBV28, the J call TRBJ2-2; TRBD2 agrees at 8 bases. Sequencing was carried out using PBMCs or T cells enriched from blood (not recorded which). The CDR3 is CASSLGTSGPGELFF. The DNA for the CDR3 is TGTGCCAGCAGTTTGGGGACTAGTGGCCCCGGGGAGCTGTTTTTT.